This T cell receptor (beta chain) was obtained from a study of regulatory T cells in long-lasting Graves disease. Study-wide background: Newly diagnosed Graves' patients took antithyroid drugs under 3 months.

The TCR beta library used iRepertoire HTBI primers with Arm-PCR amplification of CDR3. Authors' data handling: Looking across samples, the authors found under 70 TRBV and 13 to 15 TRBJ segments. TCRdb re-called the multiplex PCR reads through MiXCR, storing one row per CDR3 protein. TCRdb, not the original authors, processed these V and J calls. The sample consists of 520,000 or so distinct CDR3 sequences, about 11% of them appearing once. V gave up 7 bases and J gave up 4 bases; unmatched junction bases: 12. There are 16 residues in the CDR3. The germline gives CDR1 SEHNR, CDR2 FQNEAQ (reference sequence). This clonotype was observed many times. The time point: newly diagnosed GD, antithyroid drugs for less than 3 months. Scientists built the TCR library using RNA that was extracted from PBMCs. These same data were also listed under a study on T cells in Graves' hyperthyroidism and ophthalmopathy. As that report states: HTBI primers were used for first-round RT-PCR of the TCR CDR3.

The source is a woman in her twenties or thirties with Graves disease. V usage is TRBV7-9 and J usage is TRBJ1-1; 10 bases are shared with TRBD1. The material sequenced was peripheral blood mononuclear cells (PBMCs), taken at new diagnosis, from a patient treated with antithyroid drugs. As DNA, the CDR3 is TGTGCCAGCACGGGACAGGGGCGTCACCCCAGCACTGAAGCTTTCTTT. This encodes CASTGQGRHPSTEAFF.